The 6 T cell receptor beta chains below come from one sample, sequenced in a study of CD8 T cells in Susac syndrome. Reverse transcription of roughly 0.5 to 1 ug RNA was carried out with random hexamers. Each CDR3 protein gets one entry after TCRdb re-called the immunoSEQ multiplex PCR reads with MiXCR. In the table there are about 180,000 distinct CDR3 sequences, approximately 94% of which are singletons. Sequencing was performed on CD4+ T cells from PBMCs. The receptors were gathered from a human donor with Susac syndrome.

The genes are TRBV20-1 and TRBJ2-3, with a tentative D call TRBD2 (6 bases). V was trimmed by 0 bases and J by 2 bases, leaving 9 bases between them. Germline-derived CDR1 and CDR2 are DFQATT and SNEGSKA (reference sequence). The CDR3 is 14 residues long. CDR3 amino acids: CSARDGGNTDTQYF. CDR3 sequence (DNA): TGCAGTGCTAGAGACGGCGGGAACACAGATACGCAGTATTTT.

CDR3 amino acids: CASSLDGRANYGYTF. The DNA for the CDR3 is TGTGCCAGCAGCTTAGATGGAAGGGCTAACTATGGCTACACCTTC. The chain carries TRBV7-9 and TRBJ1-2, with D hard to call. Germline V CDR1 and CDR2: SEHNR, FQNEAQ (reference sequence). The CDR3 extends over 15 amino acids. Trimming removed 1 base at V and 0 bases at J, with 9 bases between.

This chain joins TRBV7-2 and TRBJ2-5, with D possibly TRBD1 on 5 matching bases. V was shortened by 2 bases and J by 5 bases, with 12 bases between the two germline ends. The CDR3 has 14 residues. Germline assignment: CDR1 SGHTA and CDR2 FQGNSA. The CDR3 region is CASSLPGQRETQYF. DNA of the CDR3: TGTGCCAGCAGCTTACCTGGACAACGGGAGACCCAGTACTTC.

The chain links TRBV20-1 to TRBJ2-5; possibly TRBD1 for D (7 bases). CDR3 size: 15 residues. The V end was cut by 3 bases, the J end by 2 bases, with 16 bases between. Germline CDR1 and CDR2: DFQATT and SNEGSKA (reference sequence). This CDR3 reads CSASSAGQIQETQYF. CDR3 nucleotide sequence: TGCAGTGCTAGCTCCGCGGGACAGATACAAGAGACCCAGTACTTC.

This chain uses TRBV19 with TRBJ2-7; D is possibly TRBD2 (6 bases). The V and J ends lost 4 bases and 4 bases respectively, with 14 bases between them. The CDR3 runs to 14 residues. Germline V lookup: CDR1 LNHDA, CDR2 SQIVND (reference sequence). CDR3 nucleotide sequence: TGTGCCAGTAGTACCCGGGACTCTCGGTACGAGCAGTACTTC. Translated, it gives CASSTRDSRYEQYF.

The V and J genes are TRBV20-1 and TRBJ1-1, with TRBD1 identical over 7 bases. J gave up 6 bases and V 2 bases, and 0 bases lay outside the gene matches. This CDR3 comprises 11 residues. Germline V CDR1 and CDR2: DFQATT, SNEGSKA (reference sequence). CDR3 nucleotides: TGCAGTGCTAGACAGGGGGCTGAAGCTTTCTTT. Encoded protein: CSARQGAEAFF.